This entry lists 24 T cell receptor beta chains sequenced from one sample in a study of cytotoxic CD8 clonotypes in ibrutinib-treated CLL (dated by TCRdb to about 2021). According to the study, the label for this sample's time point signals: approximately eleven months on ibrutinib. The library came from the immunoSEQ multiplex PCR assay. TCRdb obtained this table from immuneACCESS and retained in-frame rearrangements with V and J assigned. These tables miss some clones; where compared with another copy, unresolved V genes account for less than half of the shortfall, and the remainder is unexplained. The sample has some 200,000 clones on record, 79% of them singletons. 10% to 12% of the sample belongs to the ten largest clones. The material sequenced was PBMCs, taken after 12 months of ibrutinib treatment. The receptors stem from a human donor with chronic lymphocytic leukemia.

In this sample, this clone turned up once. The chain uses TRBV2 and TRBJ1-3; TRBD1 aligns across 7 bases. This CDR3 has 15 residues. Per the germline V gene, CDR1 is SNHLY and CDR2 is FYNNEI. J was trimmed by 7 bases and V by 4 bases; bases with no gene match: 10. In nucleotides, the CDR3 is TGTGCCAGCAGTGCACAGGGGACCCCTCAGAACACCATATATTTT. Encoded protein: CASSAQGTPQNTIYF. Using reference TRBV2 and TRBJ1-3 for the parts outside the CDR3, the full variable domain is EPEVTQTPSHQVTQMGQEVILRCVPISNHLYFYWYRQILGQKVEFLVSFYNNEISEKSEIFDDQFSVERPDGSNFTLKIRSTKLEDSAMYFCASSAQGTPQNTIYFGEGSWLTVV.

The V call is TRBV9, the J call TRBJ2-6; D is uncertain. The CDR3 totals 17 residues. With 0 bases removed from V and 2 bases from J, the gap between germline ends came to 12 bases. The germline CDR1 and CDR2 sequences are SGDLS and YYNGEE. CDR3 residues: CASSVGDIIAGANVLTF. The CDR3 DNA follows: TGTGCCAGCAGCGTAGGGGATATTATAGCTGGGGCCAACGTCCTGACTTTC.

The chain links TRBV6-1 to TRBJ2-7, with D perhaps TRBD2 (5 bases). V lost 3 bases and J lost 3, with 15 bases in between. The CDR3 covers 15 residues. Germline V CDR1 and CDR2: MNHNS, SASEGT. The CDR3 DNA follows: TGTGCCAGCAGTGACGGTAGGAGGAACATCTACGAGCAGTACTTC. This codes for CASSDGRRNIYEQYF.

This sequence joins TRBV7-3 and TRBJ2-2; D may be TRBD2 (5 bases). Germline lookup yields CDR1 SGHTA and CDR2 FQGTGA. Deletions cut 4 bases from V and 4 bases from J, with 7 bases between. The CDR3 is 13 residues long. DNA of the CDR3: TGTGCCAGCAGCTCTACTAGCACCGGGGAGCTGTTTTTT. It codes for CASSSTSTGELFF.

This clone was recorded once. The chain joins TRBV15 to TRBJ2-6, with D maybe TRBD1 (6 bases). In germline, CDR1 is LNHNV, CDR2 YYDKDF (reference sequence). The V end was cut by 3 bases, the J end by 0 bases, with 12 bases between. This CDR3 comprises 17 residues. This chain's CDR3 is CATSSAGAYSGANVLTF. The CDR3 region has the DNA TGTGCCACCAGCAGTGCAGGGGCCTACTCTGGGGCCAACGTCCTGACTTTC.

The chain carries TRBV2 and TRBJ2-1; 12 nucleotides match TRBD2. The CDR3 covers 16 residues. In germline, CDR1 is SNHLY, CDR2 FYNNEI. V trimming: 3 bases; J trimming: 9 bases; junction bases outside the gene matches: 9. CDR3 in amino acids: CASSDLAGGTGSEQFF. In DNA, the CDR3 is TGTGCCAGCAGTGACCTAGCGGGGGGGACTGGGAGTGAGCAGTTCTTC.

V usage is TRBV28 and J usage is TRBJ2-5; D ambiguous. CDR3 length: 14 amino acids. Trimming took off 7 bases at V and 5 bases at J, with 17 bases between the two ends. The germline CDR1 and CDR2 sequences are MDHEN and SYDVKM. As DNA, the CDR3 is TGTGCCAGCACCGTCGGCCCTCCCGGGGAGACCCAGTACTTC. Encoded protein: CASTVGPPGETQYF.

The chain carries TRBV7-3 and TRBJ1-1, with D unresolved. V lost 1 base and J lost 8, with 11 bases in between. CDR3 length: 13 amino acids. Germline lookup yields CDR1 SGHTA and CDR2 FQGTGA. The CDR3 nucleotides are TGTGCCAGCAGCTTAATACCCAGAGAAGAAGCTTTCTTT. This codes for CASSLIPREEAFF.

The chain joins TRBV5-1 to TRBJ2-1; the match to TRBD1 covers 9 bases. V shed 2 bases, J shed 6 bases, and the junction held 3 bases outside the gene matches. Germline values: CDR1 SGHRS, CDR2 YFSETQ. This CDR3 is built from 14 residues. CDR3 DNA: TGCGCCAGCAGCTTAGGGGACAGGGCCAATGAGCAGTTCTTC. The encoded protein is CASSLGDRANEQFF. The whole variable domain, remainder taken from reference TRBV5-1 and TRBJ2-1, is KAGVTQTPRYLIKTRGQQVTLSCSPISGHRSVSWYQQTPGQGLQFLFEYFSETQRNKGNFPGRFSGRQFSNSRSEMNVSTLELGDSALYLCASSLGDRANEQFFGPGTRLTVL.

This clone has a handful of counts. Other nucleotide sequences from this sample produce the same CDR3. The rearrangement links TRBV30 to TRBJ1-5, with D unclear. With 0 bases removed from V and 4 bases from J, the gap between germline ends came to 7 bases. From germline, CDR1 is GTSNPN and CDR2 SVGIG (reference sequence). The CDR3 has 13 amino acids. The CDR3 DNA sequence: TGTGCCTGGAGTGTGCGGCAGAATCAGCCCCAGCATTTT. Amino acid sequence: CAWSVRQNQPQHF.

This clone was seen a single time. The chain links TRBV29-1 to TRBJ1-1, with unresolved D. Germline-derived CDR1 and CDR2 are SQVTM and ANQGSEA. CDR3 size: 12 residues. Between the trimmed V and J ends, which lost 7 bases and 0 bases, there was a span of 9 bases. The CDR3 region is CSARHVNTEAFF. The CDR3 DNA is TGCAGCGCTCGACATGTGAACACTGAAGCTTTCTTT. Supplemented by reference TRBV29-1 and TRBJ1-1, the full variable domain reads SAVISQKPSRDICQRGTSLTIQCQVDSQVTMMFWYRQQPGQSLTLIATANQGSEATYESGFVIDKFPISRPNLTFSTLTVSNMSPEDSSIYLCSARHVNTEAFFGQGTRLTVV.

CDR3 protein: CATLRDSSYEQYF. CDR3 coding DNA: TGTGCCACCCTCCGGGACAGCTCCTACGAGCAGTACTTC. The chain is built from TRBV28 and TRBJ2-7, with 7 bases identical to TRBD1. J gave up 0 bases and V 10 bases, and 6 bases lay outside the gene matches. Germline assignment: CDR1 MDHEN and CDR2 SYDVKM. This CDR3 has 13 residues.

The chain has TRBV6-5 and TRBJ2-3; D is ambiguous. The CDR3 runs 16 residues. Trimming took 0 bases from V and 1 from J, leaving 11 bases between them. Germline-derived CDR1 and CDR2 are MNHEY and SVGAGI. CDR3 nucleotide sequence: TGTGCCAGCAGTTACTCGTGGCAGCGAGGCACAGATACGCAGTATTTT. This translates into CASSYSWQRGTDTQYF.

This chain uses TRBV5-1 with TRBJ1-2; D ambiguous. The length of the CDR3 is 14 residues. The V gene's germline CDR1 is SGHRS and CDR2 YFSETQ. The V end was cut by 4 bases, the J end by 6 bases, with 16 bases between. CDR3 protein: CASSIPGRKDGYTF. CDR3 DNA sequence: TGCGCCAGCAGCATCCCGGGTCGGAAGGATGGCTACACCTTC.

J is TRBJ1-5 and V is TRBV19; D is unclear. The CDR3 extends over 14 amino acids. Trimming stripped 1 base from V and 11 bases from J, with 15 bases between. Germline-derived CDR1 and CDR2 are LNHDA and SQIVND (reference sequence). The CDR3 coding sequence is TGTGCCAGTAGTATAGGACGGAGCCTTTGGTCCCAGCATTTT. Translating it yields CASSIGRSLWSQHF.

The rearrangement joins TRBV7-8 to TRBJ2-7, with no clear D. The length of the CDR3 is 12 residues. Trimming cost V 5 bases and J 2 bases, with 7 bases left between them. Germline-derived CDR1 and CDR2 are SGHVS and FQNEAQ. Here the CDR3 DNA reads TGTGCCAGCAGCCTCGCCCCCTACGAGCAGTACTTC. Residues: CASSLAPYEQYF.

The sample holds a few counts of this clone. The V and J genes are TRBV25-1 and TRBJ1-6; no clear D. V lost 0 bases and J lost 7, with 7 bases in between. The CDR3 totals 14 residues. CDR1 is MGHDK and CDR2 is SYGVNS in the germline V gene. CDR3 DNA sequence: TGTGCCAGCAGTGAATATGTATCGAATTCACCCCTCCACTTT. It is translated as CASSEYVSNSPLHF.

This clone appeared a few times. CDR3 in amino acids: CASSLTGAYNEQFF. CDR3 sequence (DNA): TGTGCCAGCAGTTTGACAGGGGCATACAATGAGCAGTTCTTC. The chain links TRBV27 to TRBJ2-1; the match to TRBD1 covers 8 bases. The CDR3 runs to 14 residues. Germline CDR1 is MNHEY and CDR2 is SMNVEV (reference sequence). V lost 3 bases and J lost 4; bases outside the gene matches: 2.

The chain recombines TRBV5-1 with TRBJ2-4; TRBD1 aligns across 10 bases. The CDR3 runs 15 residues. Germline V gene lookup returns CDR1 SGHRS and CDR2 YFSETQ. V shed 4 bases, J shed 7 bases, and the junction held 8 bases outside the gene matches. The CDR3 coding sequence is TGCGCCAGCAGCGCGGGACAGGGGTTCGCCAACATTCAGTACTTC. It specifies CASSAGQGFANIQYF.

This clone was observed a few times. This CDR3 is CASSEWLQESNQPQHF. The CDR3 bases are TGTGCCAGCAGTGAATGGTTGCAGGAATCTAATCAGCCCCAGCATTTT. V gene TRBV6-1 combines with J gene TRBJ1-5; D gene unclear. The V gene's germline CDR1 is MNHNS and CDR2 SASEGT. This CDR3 has 16 residues. The germline V and J ends were trimmed by 2 bases and 4 bases, with 15 bases remaining between them.

The chain recombines TRBV18 with TRBJ2-2; 7 nucleotides align to TRBD1. Germline V gene data show CDR1 as KGHSH and CDR2 as LQKENI. Trimming removed 6 bases from V and 2 bases from J; junction bases left unmatched: 9. The CDR3 has 16 residues. CDR3 in amino acids: CASSPTGPGNTGELFF. In DNA form, the CDR3 reads TGTGCCAGCTCCCCGACAGGGCCAGGAAACACCGGGGAGCTGTTTTTT. Drawing the rest from reference TRBV18 and TRBJ2-2, the complete variable domain is NAGVMQNPRHLVRRRGQEARLRCSPMKGHSHVYWYRQLPEEGLKFMVYLQKENIIDESGMPKERFSAEFPKEGPSILRIQQVVRGDSAAYFCASSPTGPGNTGELFFGEGSRLTVL.

This chain uses TRBV19 with TRBJ2-5; D is possibly TRBD2 (6 bases). The CDR3 totals 15 residues. Germline-derived CDR1 and CDR2 are LNHDA and SQIVND (reference sequence). The V and J ends lost 3 bases and 4 bases respectively, with 15 bases between them. In nucleotides, the CDR3 is TGTGCCAGTAGTATCCGGAGGGGCCTGGGAGAGACCCAGTACTTC. It specifies CASSIRRGLGETQYF. Supplemented by reference TRBV19 and TRBJ2-5, the full variable domain reads DGGITQSPKYLFRKEGQNVTLSCEQNLNHDAMYWYRQDPGQGLRLIYYSQIVNDFQKGDIAEGYSVSREKKESFPLTVTSAQKNPTAFYLCASSIRRGLGETQYFGPGTRLLVL.

The gene calls are TRBV11-3 and TRBJ2-1; the D gene is possibly TRBD2 (6 bases). Germline values: CDR1 SGHNT, CDR2 YENEEA. This CDR3 is 18 amino acids long. V was trimmed by 1 base and J by 9 bases, leaving 25 bases between them. DNA of the CDR3: TGTGCCAGCAGCTTAGTAGGTTGGGGGATCTCGAAGGAGGGTGAGCAGTTCTTC. Amino acids: CASSLVGWGISKEGEQFF. Full variable domain (rest looked up from reference TRBV11-3 and TRBJ2-1): EAGVVQSPRYKIIEKKQPVAFWCNPISGHNTLYWYLQNLGQGPELLIRYENEEAVDDSQLPKDRFSAERLKGVDSTLKIQPAELGDSAVYLCASSLVGWGISKEGEQFFGPGTRLTVL.

This chain connects TRBV5-6 to TRBJ1-2; TRBD1 matches 7 bases. V shed 6 bases, J shed 4 bases, and the junction held 3 bases outside the gene matches. Germline CDR1 is SGHDT and CDR2 is YYEEEE. This CDR3 is built from 12 residues. CDR3 sequence reads: CASNRDSYGYTF. The CDR3 region has the DNA TGTGCCAGCAACCGGGACAGCTATGGCTACACCTTC.